This is a list of T cell receptor beta chains from one sample in a study of OX40 agonist ivuxolimab in advanced cancers. Libraries were prepared by immunoSEQ multiplex PCR; TCRdb keeps only in-frame clonotypes and omits some of them. This table has about 40,000 clones, about nine tenths appearing once. Specimen: CD4+ or CD8+ T cells sorted from blood, collected in a trial of the OX40 agonist ivuxolimab. The source of these receptors is an adult with an advanced solid tumor such as melanoma, head and neck, liver or kidney cancer. The CDR3 runs from the conserved cysteine through the conserved F or W. Clone size is shown for a subset of rows, as once, few, many or a class of expanded clone.

j_call clone_size v_call cdr3_aa
TRBJ2-3 NA TRBV10-3 CAISESWASGSTDTQYF
TRBJ2-3 NA TRBV27 CASRPPAAGHTDTQYF
TRBJ1-4 NA TRBV2 CASSELAGSPNEKLFF
TRBJ1-2 NA TRBV27 CASSSRPGRYGYTF
TRBJ2-3 NA TRBV6-4 CASSEGRVSTDTQYF
TRBJ1-5 NA TRBV28 CASSLGQGPSFSNQPQHF
TRBJ2-7 once TRBV28 CASSLYGGYEQYF
TRBJ2-7 NA TRBV2 CASSGYRDEQYF
TRBJ2-7 NA TRBV7-9 CASSPRTYEQYF
TRBJ2-7 NA TRBV7-9 CASSLASLTYQDEQYF
TRBJ2-5 NA TRBV29-1 CSVEDLGTQYF
TRBJ2-1 NA TRBV9 CASSEIAGVQFF
TRBJ2-1 few TRBV27 CASMASGPYYNEQFF
TRBJ2-7 NA TRBV18 CASSPPGQGSYEQYF
TRBJ1-4 few TRBV18 CASSPSPGQGSGEKLFF
TRBJ1-1 NA TRBV19 CASSLDALTEAFF
TRBJ2-3 NA TRBV30 CAWSVLGGDTQYF
TRBJ1-2 NA TRBV5-1 CASSWDSNDARYGYTF
TRBJ2-1 NA TRBV27 CASSIGQGGNEQFF
TRBJ2-5 NA TRBV6-6 CASRTLVLGETQYF
TRBJ2-7 once TRBV28 CASSLDGSLWEQYF
TRBJ2-3 NA TRBV5-4 CASSRRDTQYF
TRBJ1-2 NA TRBV6-4 CASSVPDLDYGYTF
TRBJ2-5 NA TRBV6-1 CAISLLRQETQYF
TRBJ1-1 NA TRBV18 CASSPMGTGEGTEAFF
TRBJ2-1 NA TRBV27 CASRSGGSSYNEQFF
TRBJ1-1 NA TRBV7-9 CASSPDRGGTEAFF
TRBJ2-4 once TRBV4-1 CASSQGAGVQNIQYF
TRBJ2-7 NA TRBV27 CASSFRGPYEQYF
TRBJ1-1 NA TRBV27 CASSFIGTRGTEAFF
TRBJ1-2 once TRBV19 CASSILAAPNYGYTF
TRBJ2-7 NA TRBV7-6 CASSQRLAANYEQYF
TRBJ1-4 NA TRBV9 CASSASGGGGEKLFF
TRBJ2-7 NA TRBV5-6 CASSDGTAGEQYF
TRBJ2-1 NA TRBV14 CASSDTSYNEQFF
TRBJ2-2 NA TRBV10-3 CAISRLAGNTGELFF
TRBJ2-1 NA TRBV9 CASSPWASGTYNEQFF
TRBJ2-2 NA TRBV7-6 CASSLAPGTGELFF
TRBJ1-4 once TRBV27 CASRRHLNEKLFF
TRBJ2-7 many TRBV30 CACGISSYEQYF
TRBJ2-2 once TRBV10-3 CAISELLAGNTGELFF
TRBJ2-1 NA TRBV4-1 CASSHRRPNEQFF
TRBJ2-7 NA TRBV28 CASSPETEQYF
TRBJ2-7 NA TRBV28 CASRFVDSGSYEQYF
TRBJ2-7 NA TRBV6-5 CASSYDRVHEQYF
TRBJ2-7 NA TRBV4-1 CASSQGNEQYF
TRBJ2-1 medium-sized TRBV12-5 CASGTGGTSGYNEQFF
TRBJ1-5 NA TRBV6-5 CASSLLAGSNQPQHF
TRBJ2-7 NA TRBV10-1 CASSSGLWGSYEQYF
TRBJ2-2 NA TRBV25-1 CASSIDKNTGELFF